This TCR beta chain stems from a study of T-cell reconstitution after alpha-beta-depleted transplantation in children. Molecular barcoding with unique molecular identifiers was used for the TCRbeta library. TCRdb reprocessed the PCR reads with MiXCR, giving one entry per CDR3 protein. The sample lists 300,000 or so distinct CDR3 sequences; 23% were seen once. Overall study results and limits: Reportedly, alpha-beta T cells present about two months post-transplant originated from several hundred expanded clones of graft origin. TCRbeta diversity was high at day 60 in some patients (a result of surviving recipient T cells and thymic progenitors). By one year post-transplant, T-cell counts and diversity largely arose from T cells that were newly produced.

Germline V gene lookup returns CDR1 KGHDR and CDR2 SFDVKD. The CDR3 length is 15 residues. Trimming stripped 4 bases from V and 2 bases from J, with 14 bases between. On this clonotype: As yet, its antigen is unknown.

The sequence was obtained from a male patient younger than 18 who had a stem cell transplant for acute lymphoblastic leukemia, so the T cells may come from the graft donor. The sequencing here drew on PBMCs, mostly from graft donor cells, taken 180 days after TCRalphabeta/CD19-depleted stem cell transplant. This rearrangement joins TRBV24-1 to TRBJ2-7; D is uncertain. This CDR3 reads CATSDPSQPTYEQYF. In nucleotides, the CDR3 is TGTGCCACCAGTGACCCGTCCCAACCAACCTACGAGCAGTACTTC.